The present T cell receptor (beta chain) was sequenced within a study of molecular identifiers for immune sequencing clone quantification. Study observations and caveats: Detectable among about a million naive cells, according to reports, was Jurkat TCR RNA spiked in from one cell. Clone sizes that are highly expanded could be underestimated when identical TCR molecules share a barcode. Clones above 20 RNA copies held over 97% of effector molecules, under 1% in naive cells.

Per the germline V gene, CDR1 is SNHLY and CDR2 is FYNNEI. Between the trimmed V and J ends, which lost 2 bases and 5 bases, there was a span of 20 bases. The CDR3 sequence is 17 residues long. A single record per CDR3 protein comes from TCRdb applying MiXCR to the PCR reads. Of 600,000 to 650,000 distinct CDR3 sequences in the sample, 15% to 20% were seen once. This clonotype has ten or more counts. Its antigen is undetermined. The receptor was derived from a human donor in good health. Some libraries in this study had Jurkat cell RNA spiked in. The chain employs TRBV2 and TRBJ2-3; either TRBD1 or TRBD2 may supply D (5 bases each). The sequenced sample was naive CD8+ T cells from blood, with Jurkat cell RNA spiked in. The subset is: FACS-sorted CD8+CD4-CCR7+CD45RA+ naive T cells. The chain's CDR3 is CASSEKSTGTKRDTQYF. CDR3 bases: TGTGCCAGCAGTGAAAAGTCAACCGGGACCAAAAGAGATACGCAGTATTTT.